A selection of T cell receptor beta chains follows, all from one sample in a study of post-analysis software for immune sequencing data. TCRdb itself ran the PCR reads through MiXCR, one entry per CDR3 protein. The data contain some 160,000 distinct CDR3 sequences, under 40% of them singletons. The source material was blood, sampled after autologous hematopoietic stem cell transplantation. These receptors were taken from a girl between 5 and 17 years old with multiple sclerosis. Both conserved end residues are part of each CDR3. The D gene is left open where the match is weak. Size tells how often a clone was seen (once, few, many) or the class of an expanded clone, and some rows leave it out.

>TRBJ1-4|NA|NA|TRBV20-1
TGCAGTGCTACCCCGGGCAGGGAAGGGGCTAATGAAAAACTGTTTTTT
CSATPGREGANEKLFF
>TRBJ1-1|NA|NA|TRBV7-8
TGTGCCAGCAGCCCACCGGACCGGAACACTGAAGCTTTCTTT
CASSPPDRNTEAFF
>TRBJ2-5|many|NA|TRBV7-7
TGTGCTAGCAGCTTCTCGACGGGTCAAGAGACCCAGTACTTC
CASSFSTGQETQYF
>TRBJ2-1|NA|TRBD1|TRBV27
TGTGCCAGCAGTTTACCAGGGGGCAATGAGCAGTTCTTC
CASSLPGGNEQFF
>TRBJ1-6|NA|TRBD1|TRBV12-3/TRBV12-4
TGTGCCAGCAGTCGGGGGACAGATAATTCACCCCTCCACTTT
CASSRGTDNSPLHF
>TRBJ2-1|many|TRBD1|TRBV29-1
TGCAGCGTTGGGACAGGGGGCTACAATGAGCAGTTCTTC
CSVGTGGYNEQFF
>TRBJ2-3|NA|TRBD2|TRBV3-1
TGTGCCAGCAGCACCCGACTAGCGGGAGATCAAGATACGCAGTATTTT
CASSTRLAGDQDTQYF
>TRBJ2-7|few|TRBD1|TRBV10-3
TGTGCCATCAGTGATGTGGGACAGGCCTACGAGCAGTACTTC
CAISDVGQAYEQYF
>TRBJ2-7|few|TRBD1|TRBV20-1
TGCAGTGCTCCAAGGCAGGGACAGGGGAGGTTCCACGAGCAGTACTTC
CSAPRQGQGRFHEQYF
>TRBJ2-1|NA|NA|TRBV6-5
TGTGCCAGCAGAATGACAGAGTACAATGAGCAGTTCTTC
CASRMTEYNEQFF
>TRBJ2-1|few|NA|TRBV6-5
TGTGCCAGCAGTTACGCGGGGCGGTTCTACAATGAGCAGTTCTTC
CASSYAGRFYNEQFF
>TRBJ1-5|NA|TRBD1|TRBV4-2
TGTGCCAGCAGCCAGAAGGACAGGGTTGATCAGCCCCAGCATTTT
CASSQKDRVDQPQHF
>TRBJ1-4|few|NA|TRBV7-2
TGTGCCAGCAGCCCAAGGGGGGGGTGGGAAAAACTGTTTTTT
CASSPRGGWEKLFF
>TRBJ1-1|few|NA|TRBV12-3/TRBV12-4
TGTGCCAGCGGACCCGTCATGAACACTGAAGCTTTCTTT
CASGPVMNTEAFF
>TRBJ1-1|once|NA|TRBV7-2
TGTGCCAGCAGCTTAGTGGTCTGGAGGGCTACGATAAGGACTGAAGCTTTCTTT
CASSLVVWRATIRTEAFF
>TRBJ2-7|NA|NA|TRBV20-1
TGCAGTGCTAGGAGCCTAGCAGAATACGAGCAGTACTTC
CSARSLAEYEQYF
>TRBJ2-3|NA|NA|TRBV11-3
TGTGCCAGCAGCTTTCCACAGGGCCATTTGGGAGATACGCAGTATTTT
CASSFPQGHLGDTQYF
>TRBJ2-5|NA|NA|TRBV12-3/TRBV12-4
TGTGCCAGCAGTTTTTCGGGGGAGACCCAGTACTTC
CASSFSGETQYF
>TRBJ1-1|few|NA|TRBV14
TGTGCCAGCAGCCCGTGGGCCCTGGACGGGCCCGAAGCTTTCTTT
CASSPWALDGPEAFF
>TRBJ1-6|NA|NA|TRBV6-2/TRBV6-3
TGTGCCAGCAGTTACGACAGTAATTCACCCCTCCACTTT
CASSYDSNSPLHF
>TRBJ1-5|NA|NA|TRBV29-1
TGCAGCGCCGCAGATCAGCCCCAGCATTTT
CSAADQPQHF
>TRBJ2-7|NA|TRBD2|TRBV28
TGTGCCAGCAGTTTTTACCGTCTAGCGGATGCCTACGAGCAGTACTTC
CASSFYRLADAYEQYF
>TRBJ2-1|many|TRBD2|TRBV24-1
TGTGCCACCCGTGGTCCGGGAGGGCACAATGAGCAGTTCTTC
CATRGPGGHNEQFF
>TRBJ2-5|few|NA|TRBV6-1
TGTGCCAGCAGTGAAGCTAGGCTGGGTGGGACCCAGTACTTC
CASSEARLGGTQYF
>TRBJ1-2|once|NA|TRBV6-5
TGTGCCAGCAGTTACTTGGGACACCTTTATGGCTACACCTTC
CASSYLGHLYGYTF
>TRBJ2-7|many|NA|TRBV10-3
TGTGCCGGGGGGGGCAGGGACGAGCAGTACTTC
CAGGGRDEQYF
>TRBJ1-6|NA|NA|TRBV4-1
TGCGCCAGCAGCCAAGAAGGCAGGGCCCGTCAAACCCTCCACTTT
CASSQEGRARQTLHF
>TRBJ2-1|NA|TRBD2|TRBV20-1
TGCAGTGCTAGAGAGGGACTAGCGGGAGGAGGGGTCTACAATGAGCAGTTCTTC
CSAREGLAGGGVYNEQFF
>TRBJ1-2|NA|TRBD1|TRBV24-1
TGTGCCACCAGTGATTTGACAGGGGTTTCTGGCTACACCTTC
CATSDLTGVSGYTF
>TRBJ2-1|NA|NA|TRBV20-1
TGCAGTGCTAGGGTCGCCGGGGGTCACAATGAGCAGTTCTTC
CSARVAGGHNEQFF
>TRBJ2-7|NA|TRBD1|TRBV29-1
TGCAGCGCCATTACAGGGGACGAGCAGTACTTC
CSAITGDEQYF
>TRBJ2-4|few|TRBD1|TRBV2
TGTGCCAGCAGACTGGACAGGGGGGAAAACATTCAGTACTTC
CASRLDRGENIQYF
>TRBJ1-2|NA|NA|TRBV6-2/TRBV6-3
TGTGCCAGCAGTCCGGACTATGGCTACACCTTC
CASSPDYGYTF
>TRBJ2-3|few|TRBD2|TRBV6-4
TGTGCCAGCAGTCCCGGACTAGCGGGAAGTGATACGCAGTATTTT
CASSPGLAGSDTQYF
>TRBJ2-3|few|TRBD2|TRBV3-1
TGTGCCAGCAGCCAAGGGATCCTAGCGGGAGAAACAGATACGCAGTATTTT
CASSQGILAGETDTQYF
>TRBJ2-6|few|NA|TRBV12-3/TRBV12-4
TGTGCCAGCAGTAAGAGCTCTGGGGCCAACGTCCTGACTTTC
CASSKSSGANVLTF
>TRBJ2-3|few|TRBD2|TRBV29-1
TGCAGCGTTGGTAGCGGGAGGGTGAACACAGATACGCAGTATTTT
CSVGSGRVNTDTQYF
>TRBJ2-1|NA|TRBD2|TRBV12-3/TRBV12-4
TGTGCCAGCAGCCGCGGCGGGAGCTCCTACAATGAGCAGTTCTTC
CASSRGGSSYNEQFF
>TRBJ2-7|NA|TRBD2|TRBV12-3/TRBV12-4
TGTGCCAGCAGTTTAAGCGGGAGGGCCCCCTACGAGCAGTACTTC
CASSLSGRAPYEQYF
>TRBJ1-1|NA|NA|TRBV12-3/TRBV12-4
TGTGCCAGCAGTTTAGAAACGTGGAACACTGAAGCTTTCTTT
CASSLETWNTEAFF
>TRBJ1-4|many|TRBD1|TRBV12-3/TRBV12-4
TGTGCCAGCAGCCTTTTCCCCGGGACAGGGAAAGGAAAACTGTTTTTT
CASSLFPGTGKGKLFF
>TRBJ1-2|many|NA|TRBV6-2/TRBV6-3
TGTGCCAGCAGTTACGGGGGACCTTCTCCTGGCTATGGCTACACCTTC
CASSYGGPSPGYGYTF
>TRBJ2-7|NA|NA|TRBV11-3
TGTGCCAGCAGCCTTTGGGAAGGGAGCTACGAGCAGTACTTC
CASSLWEGSYEQYF
>TRBJ2-7|few|NA|TRBV12-3/TRBV12-4
TGTGCCAGCAGTTCGGACAACCTCACCTCCTACGAGCAGTACTTC
CASSSDNLTSYEQYF